This T cell receptor beta chain was sequenced during a study of blood T cell repertoires in COVID-19. Study-wide context: There were acute and convalescent COVID-19 samples, and they came from the United States, Italy and Spain. Nucleic acid was either cDNA or gDNA, and it came from T cells, B-cell-depleted T cells, or PBMCs.

Only in-frame clones appear in the TCRdb table, and some are missing; sequencing was by immunoSEQ multiplex PCR. The sample holds 110,000 to 150,000 clones, over 80% seen once. The CDR3 is made up of 14 amino acids. The V gene's germline CDR1 is ENHRY and CDR2 SYGVKD. Losses at the gene ends were 5 bases for V and 5 bases for J; bases not matched to a gene: 6. The receptor was derived from a woman between 50 and 59 years old with acute or convalescent COVID-19. Sequencing was carried out using peripheral blood. The chain carries TRBV10-3 and TRBJ2-7, with 10 bases fitting TRBD1. CDR3 amino acids: CAISSRDRGHEQYF. CDR3 coding DNA: TGTGCCATCAGTTCGCGGGACAGGGGCCACGAGCAGTACTTC.